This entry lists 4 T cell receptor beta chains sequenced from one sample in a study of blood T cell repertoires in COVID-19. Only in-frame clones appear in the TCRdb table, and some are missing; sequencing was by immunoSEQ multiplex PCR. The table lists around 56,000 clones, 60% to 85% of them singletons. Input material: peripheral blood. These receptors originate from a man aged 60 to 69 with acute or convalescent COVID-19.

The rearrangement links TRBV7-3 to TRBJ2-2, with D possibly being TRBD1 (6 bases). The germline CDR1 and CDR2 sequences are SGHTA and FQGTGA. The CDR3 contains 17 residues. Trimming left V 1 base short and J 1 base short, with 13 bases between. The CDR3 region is CASSLNSKGENTGELFF. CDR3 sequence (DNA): TGTGCCAGCAGCTTAAATTCGAAGGGGGAGAACACCGGGGAGCTGTTTTTT. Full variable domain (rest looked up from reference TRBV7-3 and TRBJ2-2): GAGVSQTPSNKVTEKGKYVELRCDPISGHTALYWYRQSLGQGPEFLIYFQGTGAADDSGLPNDRFFAVRPEGSVSTLKIQRTERGDSAVYLCASSLNSKGENTGELFFGEGSRLTVL.

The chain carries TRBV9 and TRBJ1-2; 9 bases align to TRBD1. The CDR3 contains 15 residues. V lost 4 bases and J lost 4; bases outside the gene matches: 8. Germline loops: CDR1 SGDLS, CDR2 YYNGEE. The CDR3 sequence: CASSLTGTGTYGYTF. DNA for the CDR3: TGTGCCAGCAGCCTGACCGGGACAGGGACCTATGGCTACACCTTC.

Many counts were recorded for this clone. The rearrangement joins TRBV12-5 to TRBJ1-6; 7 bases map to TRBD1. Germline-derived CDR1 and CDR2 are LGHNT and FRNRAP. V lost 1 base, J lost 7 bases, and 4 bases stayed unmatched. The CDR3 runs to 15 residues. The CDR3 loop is CASGLGQGSNSPLHF. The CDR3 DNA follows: TGTGCTAGTGGTTTGGGACAGGGTTCGAATTCACCCCTCCACTTT.

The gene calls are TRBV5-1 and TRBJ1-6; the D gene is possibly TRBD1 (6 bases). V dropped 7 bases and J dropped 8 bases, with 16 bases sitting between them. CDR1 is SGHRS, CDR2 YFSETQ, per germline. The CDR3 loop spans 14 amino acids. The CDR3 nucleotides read TGCGCCAGCTCCCTTGACAGGACCTATTCACCCCTCCACTTT. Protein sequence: CASSLDRTYSPLHF.